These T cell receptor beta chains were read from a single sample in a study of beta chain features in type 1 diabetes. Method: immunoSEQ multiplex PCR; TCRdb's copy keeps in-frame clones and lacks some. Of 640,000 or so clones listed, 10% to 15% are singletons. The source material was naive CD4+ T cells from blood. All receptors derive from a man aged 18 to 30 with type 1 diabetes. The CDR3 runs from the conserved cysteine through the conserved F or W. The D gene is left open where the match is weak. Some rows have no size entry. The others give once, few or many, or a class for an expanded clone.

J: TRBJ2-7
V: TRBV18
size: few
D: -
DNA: TGTGCCAGCTCACCATTGTCCGCGACCCACGAGCAGTACTTC
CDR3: CASSPLSATHEQYF

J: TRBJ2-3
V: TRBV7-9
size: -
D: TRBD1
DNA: TGTGCCAGCAGCTCTGTAGGGGGCGGCACAGATACGCAGTATTTT
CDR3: CASSSVGGGTDTQYF

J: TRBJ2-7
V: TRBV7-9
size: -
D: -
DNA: TGTGCCAGCAGCTTAACGGGGAATGGGTACGAGCAGTACTTC
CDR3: CASSLTGNGYEQYF

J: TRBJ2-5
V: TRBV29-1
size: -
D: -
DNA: TGCAGCGTCCGGGACATCCCGGCGGAGACCCAGTACTTC
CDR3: CSVRDIPAETQYF

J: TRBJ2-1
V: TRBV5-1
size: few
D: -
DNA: TGCGCCAGCAGGAACAGGGCTTCCTACAATGAGCAGTTCTTC
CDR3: CASRNRASYNEQFF

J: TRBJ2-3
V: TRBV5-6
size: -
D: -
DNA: TGTGCCAGCAGCTGGATTCCCTCGGCGCAGTATTTT
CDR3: CASSWIPSAQYF

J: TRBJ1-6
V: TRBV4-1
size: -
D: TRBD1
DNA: TGCGCCAGCAGCCAAGCCGCGGGACAGGGGGACTCACCCCTCCACTTT
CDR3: CASSQAAGQGDSPLHF

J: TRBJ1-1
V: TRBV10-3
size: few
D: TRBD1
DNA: TGTGCCATCAGTGAGGGCCAGGGGGGCACTGAAGCTTTCTTT
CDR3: CAISEGQGGTEAFF

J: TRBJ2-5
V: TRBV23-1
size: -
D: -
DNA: TGCGCCAGCAGTCCATGCCTATTCAGGGTTAAGAAGACCCAGTACTTC
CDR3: CASSPCLFRVKKTQYF

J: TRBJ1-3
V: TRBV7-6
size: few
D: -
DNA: TGTGCCAGCAGCTTAGCTTTCGGCTCTGGAAACACCATATATTTT
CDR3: CASSLAFGSGNTIYF

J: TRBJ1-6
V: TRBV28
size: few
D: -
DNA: TGTGCCAGCGCCGGTGGGGACCGCAATAATTCACCCCTCCACTTT
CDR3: CASAGGDRNNSPLHF

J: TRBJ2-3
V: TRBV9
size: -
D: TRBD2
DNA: TGTGCCAGCAGCCCCCGAGCGGGGTCGGACACAGATACGCAGTATTTT
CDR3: CASSPRAGSDTDTQYF

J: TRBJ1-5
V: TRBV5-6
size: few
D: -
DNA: TGTGCCAGCAGCGGGAGGGGGAGCAATCAGCCCCAGCATTTT
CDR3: CASSGRGSNQPQHF

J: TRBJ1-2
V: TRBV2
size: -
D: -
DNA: TGTGCCAGCAGTGAAGGTGGCCCCTCCTATGGCTACACCTTC
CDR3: CASSEGGPSYGYTF

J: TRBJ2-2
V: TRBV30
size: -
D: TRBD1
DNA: TGTGCCTCAGACAGGGGGATTCTTTACACCGGGGAGCTGTTTTTT
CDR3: CASDRGILYTGELFF

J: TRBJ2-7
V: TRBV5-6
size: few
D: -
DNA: TGTGCCAGCAGCTCCACGGGGGAGCAGTACTTC
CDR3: CASSSTGEQYF

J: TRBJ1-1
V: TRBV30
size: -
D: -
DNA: TGTGCCTGGACCGGGGTAGGGAACACTGAAGCTTTCTTT
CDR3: CAWTGVGNTEAFF

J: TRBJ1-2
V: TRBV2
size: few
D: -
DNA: TGTGCCAGCAGTGAACAGGGGACAAACTATGGCTACACCTTC
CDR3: CASSEQGTNYGYTF

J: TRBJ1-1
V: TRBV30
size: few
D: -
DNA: TGTGCCTGGAGCCGGGGAGAAACTGAAGCTTTCTTT
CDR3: CAWSRGETEAFF

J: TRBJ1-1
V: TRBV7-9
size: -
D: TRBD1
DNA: TGTGCCAGCAGCTTGGGACAGGGGATTGGAGCTTTCTTT
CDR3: CASSLGQGIGAFF

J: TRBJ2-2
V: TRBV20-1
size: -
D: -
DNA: TGCAGTGCGCCAGCCACCGGGGAGCTGTTTTTT
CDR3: CSAPATGELFF

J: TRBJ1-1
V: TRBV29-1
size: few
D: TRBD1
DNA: TGCAGCGTTGATCCCAGCAGGGGGACAGGGGGAACTGAAGCTTTCTTT
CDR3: CSVDPSRGTGGTEAFF

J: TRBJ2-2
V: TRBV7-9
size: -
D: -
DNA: TGTGCCAGCAGACACCCCGGGGAGCTGTTTTTT
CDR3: CASRHPGELFF

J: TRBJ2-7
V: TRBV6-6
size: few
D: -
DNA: TGTGCCAGCAGCAGAGGGACCTCCTACGAGCAGTACTTC
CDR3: CASSRGTSYEQYF

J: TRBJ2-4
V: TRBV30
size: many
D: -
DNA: TGTGCCTGGAGATTGAGCAGGGGAAACATTCAGTACTTC
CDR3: CAWRLSRGNIQYF

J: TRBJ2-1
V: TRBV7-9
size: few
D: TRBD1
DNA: TGTGCCAGCACTTTAACAGGGGTCAATGAGCAGTTCTTC
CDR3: CASTLTGVNEQFF

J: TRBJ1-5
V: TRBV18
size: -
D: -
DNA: TGTGCCAGCTCACCAAGTTCCGGGACTCAGCCCCAGCATTTT
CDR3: CASSPSSGTQPQHF

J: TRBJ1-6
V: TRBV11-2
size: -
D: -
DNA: TGTGCCAGCAGCCCGACCTGGAATTCACCCCTCCACTTT
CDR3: CASSPTWNSPLHF

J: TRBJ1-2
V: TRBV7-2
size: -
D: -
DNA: TGTGCCAGCAGCGGCGGGACCTATGGCTACACCTTC
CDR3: CASSGGTYGYTF

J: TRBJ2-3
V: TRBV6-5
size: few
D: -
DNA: TGTGCCAGCAGTTACGGGCTTCCGGATACGCAGTATTTT
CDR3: CASSYGLPDTQYF

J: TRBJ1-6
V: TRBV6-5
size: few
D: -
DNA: TGTGCCAGCAGTTACTCGAGTCAGGTGGGAGATTCACCCCTCCACTTT
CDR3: CASSYSSQVGDSPLHF

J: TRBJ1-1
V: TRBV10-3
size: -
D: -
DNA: TGTGCCATCAGTGAGCCGGGAATGAACACTGAAGCTTTCTTT
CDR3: CAISEPGMNTEAFF

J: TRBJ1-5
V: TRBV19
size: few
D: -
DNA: TGTGCCAGTAGTATTCGCAATCAGCCCCAGCATTTT
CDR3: CASSIRNQPQHF

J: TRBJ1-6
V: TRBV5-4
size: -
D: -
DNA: TGTGCCAGCAGCTTGGTTGGGGGAGGATACTCACCCCTCCACTTT
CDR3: CASSLVGGGYSPLHF

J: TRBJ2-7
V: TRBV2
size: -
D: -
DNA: TGTGCCAGCAGTACCGACTCGACCTACGAGCAGTACTTC
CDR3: CASSTDSTYEQYF

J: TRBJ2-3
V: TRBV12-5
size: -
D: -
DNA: TGTGCTAGTGAAAGAAGCACAGATACGCAGTATTTT
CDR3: CASERSTDTQYF

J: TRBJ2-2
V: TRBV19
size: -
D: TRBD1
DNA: TGTGCCAGCGCCACCCAGGGGGCCGGGGAGCTGTTTTTT
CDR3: CASATQGAGELFF

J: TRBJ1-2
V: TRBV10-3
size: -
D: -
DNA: TGTGCCATCAGTGAGTACCAGGAAGGAGATGGCTACACCTTC
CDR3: CAISEYQEGDGYTF

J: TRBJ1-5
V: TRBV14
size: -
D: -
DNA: TGTGCCAGCAGCTCAAGCCACAATCAGCCCCAGCATTTT
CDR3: CASSSSHNQPQHF

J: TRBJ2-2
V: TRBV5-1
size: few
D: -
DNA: TGCGCCAGCAGCTCTCAGGGGTTCGGCACCGGGGAGCTGTTTTTT
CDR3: CASSSQGFGTGELFF

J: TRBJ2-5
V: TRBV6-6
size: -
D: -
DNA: TGTGCCAGCAGTTATAACTTGGAGACCCAGTACTTC
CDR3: CASSYNLETQYF

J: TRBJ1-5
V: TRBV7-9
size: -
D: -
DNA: TGTGCCAGCAGCTCCACCTATGAGACAGGCTTCAATCAGCCCCAGCATTTT
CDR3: CASSSTYETGFNQPQHF

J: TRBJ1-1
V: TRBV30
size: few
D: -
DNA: TGTGCCTGGAGTCCCCTCGACAGACAGAACACTGAAGCTTTCTTT
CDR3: CAWSPLDRQNTEAFF

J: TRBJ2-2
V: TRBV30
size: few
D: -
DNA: TGTGCCTGGAGTGAAGTGACCGGGGAGCTGTTTTTT
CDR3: CAWSEVTGELFF

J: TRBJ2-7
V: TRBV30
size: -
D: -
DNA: TGTGCCTGGAGTTTCGGTTACGAGCAGTACTTC
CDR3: CAWSFGYEQYF

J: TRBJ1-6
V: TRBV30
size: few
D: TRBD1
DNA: TGTGCCTGGAGTGTACTCCGCACCCGGACAGGGACGGGACCCCTCCACTTT
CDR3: CAWSVLRTRTGTGPLHF

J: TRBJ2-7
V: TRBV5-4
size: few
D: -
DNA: TGTGCCAGCAGCGGAACAGAGTCCTACGAGCAGTACTTC
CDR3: CASSGTESYEQYF

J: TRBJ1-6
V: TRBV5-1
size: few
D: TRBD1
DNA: TGCGCCAGCAGCCCGGACAGGGGCCGCTTCCATAATTCACCCCTCCACTTT
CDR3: CASSPDRGRFHNSPLHF

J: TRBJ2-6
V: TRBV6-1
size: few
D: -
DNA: TGTGCCAGCAGTACTGGGGCCAACGTCCTGACTTTC
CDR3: CASSTGANVLTF

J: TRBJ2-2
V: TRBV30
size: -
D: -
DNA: TGTGCCGGGGGGACCGGGGAGCTGTTTTTT
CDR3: CAGGTGELFF

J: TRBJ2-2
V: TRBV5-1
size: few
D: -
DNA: TGCGCCAGCAGCTTGACCGGGAACACCGGGGAGCTGTTTTTT
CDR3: CASSLTGNTGELFF

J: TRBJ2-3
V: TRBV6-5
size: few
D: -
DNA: TGTGCCACAATACGGGCAGATACGCAGTATTTT
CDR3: CATIRADTQYF

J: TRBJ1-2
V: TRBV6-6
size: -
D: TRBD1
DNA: TGTGCCAGCGCTCACTCGGGAGGGGGCAACTATGGCTACACCTTC
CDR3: CASAHSGGGNYGYTF

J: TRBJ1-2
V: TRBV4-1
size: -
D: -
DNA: TGCGCCAGCAGCCAAGAATCAGGCAATAACTATGGCTACACCTTC
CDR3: CASSQESGNNYGYTF

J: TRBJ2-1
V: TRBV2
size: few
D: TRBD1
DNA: TGTGCCAGCAGTTTCGCGGACAGGAGCTCCTACAATGAGCAGTTCTTC
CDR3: CASSFADRSSYNEQFF

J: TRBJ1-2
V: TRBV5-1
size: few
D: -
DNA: TGCGCCAGCAGCTTGGGGGAGTGGGCCAGTCTCCCCTATGGCTACACCTTC
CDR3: CASSLGEWASLPYGYTF

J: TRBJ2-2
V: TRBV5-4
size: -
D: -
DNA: TGTGCCAGCAGCCTGGGTCCCAACACCGGGGAGCTGTTTTTT
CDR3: CASSLGPNTGELFF

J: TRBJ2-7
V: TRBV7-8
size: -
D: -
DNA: TGTGCCAGCAGCTTCACCTTGGAGGGCGAGCAGTACTTC
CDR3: CASSFTLEGEQYF

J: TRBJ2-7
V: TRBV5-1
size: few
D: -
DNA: TGCGCCAGCAGCTTGGGAGTGAACAGCTACGAGCAGTACTTC
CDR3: CASSLGVNSYEQYF